Presented here are 10 T cell receptor beta chains from one specimen sequenced in a study of graft-versus-host responses after intestinal transplantation. TCRdb's copy holds only in-frame clones and misses some; the assay was immunoSEQ multiplex PCR. Here the sample spans 90,000 to 120,000 clones, 87% being singletons. These receptors' targets are unknown. Sample: unstimulated CD4+ T cells sorted from spleen or lymph node cells, taken before transplant. The receptor set was obtained from a human donor who was the organ donor for an intestinal transplant.

V usage is TRBV5-1 and J usage is TRBJ1-2; D unclear. V gave up 5 bases and J gave up 8 bases, with 13 bases separating them. CDR3 length equals 12 residues. CDR1 and CDR2 from the germline V gene are SGHRS and YFSETQ. Here the CDR3 reads CASRDRGAGYTF. DNA of the CDR3: TGCGCCAGCAGAGACCGCGGAGCGGGCTACACCTTC.

V is TRBV7-3 and J is TRBJ1-1; D possibly corresponds to TRBD1 (6 bases). This CDR3 contains 13 residues. Trimming cost V 2 bases and J 7 bases, with 11 bases left between them. Germline CDR1 is SGHTA and CDR2 is FQGTGA. CDR3 protein: CASSLQQGFEAFF. The CDR3 coding sequence is TGTGCCAGCAGCTTACAGCAGGGGTTTGAAGCTTTCTTT. The full variable domain, in which reference TRBV7-3 and TRBJ1-1 provide the parts outside the CDR3, is GAGVSQTPSNKVTEKGKYVELRCDPISGHTALYWYRQSLGQGPEFLIYFQGTGAADDSGLPNDRFFAVRPEGSVSTLKIQRTERGDSAVYLCASSLQQGFEAFFGQGTRLTVV.

With regard to this clone: Its ends do not fully match the called genes, so a read error is possible. Other DNA sequences from this sample encode an identical CDR3 as well. The rearrangement uses TRBV5-1 and TRBJ1-1, with unresolved D. CDR3 length: 16 amino acids. The germline V gene encodes CDR1 SGHRS and CDR2 YFSETQ. CDR3 region: CASSLRAGELNTEAFF. CDR3 DNA: TGCGCCAGTAGCTTGCGGGCCGGGGAGCTGAACACTGAAGCTTTCTTT.

The chain links TRBV18 to TRBJ2-1; 14 nucleotides agree with TRBD2. Germline V gives CDR1 KGHSH, CDR2 LQKENI. With V trimmed by 8 bases and J by 8 bases, 11 bases remained unmatched. This CDR3 is 16 amino acids long. CDR3: CASKETSGRAWDEQFF. Here the CDR3 DNA reads TGTGCCAGCAAAGAGACTAGCGGGAGGGCCTGGGATGAGCAGTTCTTC. The variable domain in full, completed from reference TRBV18 and TRBJ2-1, reads NAGVMQNPRHLVRRRGQEARLRCSPMKGHSHVYWYRQLPEEGLKFMVYLQKENIIDESGMPKERFSAEFPKEGPSILRIQQVVRGDSAAYFCASKETSGRAWDEQFFGPGTRLTVL.

The rearrangement joins TRBV5-1 to TRBJ1-2; 7 nucleotides match TRBD1. The germline CDR1 and CDR2 sequences are SGHRS and YFSETQ. V lost 4 bases to trimming and J lost 4 bases; unmatched junction nucleotides: 10. The CDR3 has 15 residues. Here the CDR3 DNA reads TGCGCCAGCAGCCTCCTGACAGGGACCAGCTATGGCTACACCTTC. It codes for CASSLLTGTSYGYTF.

This clone was seen just once. V usage is TRBV18 and J usage is TRBJ1-6; unclear D gene. Germline V gene data show CDR1 as KGHSH and CDR2 as LQKENI. Trimming stripped 6 bases from V and 8 bases from J, with 17 bases between. CDR3 length: 15 residues. This CDR3 is CASSLTGPGDSPLHF. DNA for the CDR3: TGTGCCAGCTCCCTGACCGGGCCGGGCGATTCACCCCTCCACTTT.

This clone was seen a handful of times. The chain joins TRBV11-2 to TRBJ2-1; TRBD1 matches 7 bases. Germline V gives CDR1 SGHAT, CDR2 FQNNGV. This CDR3 is 15 amino acids long. Losses at the gene ends were 0 bases for V and 6 bases for J; bases not matched to a gene: 5. DNA of the CDR3: TGTGCCAGCAGCTTAGACCCGACAGGGTCCAATGAGCAGTTCTTC. Protein: CASSLDPTGSNEQFF.

This clone was counted a single time. V is TRBV30 and J is TRBJ1-4; a possible D gene is TRBD1 (6 bases). Germline assignment: CDR1 GTSNPN and CDR2 SVGIG (reference sequence). The V and J ends lost 3 bases and 7 bases respectively, with 15 bases between them. The CDR3 consists of 14 residues. CDR3 loop: CAWRDTGRSEKLFF. CDR3 nucleotides: TGTGCCTGGAGGGACACAGGGAGAAGTGAAAAACTGTTTTTT.

The genes are TRBV5-4 and TRBJ2-2, with a tentative D call TRBD1 (6 bases). Germline V gives CDR1 SGHNT, CDR2 YYREEE (reference sequence). The CDR3 is 16 residues long. V lost 3 bases to trimming and J lost 5 bases, with 17 bases between them. CDR3 sequence (DNA): TGTGCCAGCAGCTCGTGGAGGCAGGGGAGTACCGGGGAGCTGTTTTTT. It specifies CASSSWRQGSTGELFF.

The chain is built from TRBV10-3 and TRBJ2-7; TRBD1 matches at 7 bases. The CDR3 length is 15 residues. CDR1 and CDR2 from the germline V gene are ENHRY and SYGVKD. V gave up 8 bases and J gave up 0 bases; unmatched junction bases: 10. The CDR3 region is CAIGDRDSTSYEQYF. The CDR3 nucleotides are TGTGCCATCGGAGATCGGGACAGCACCTCCTACGAGCAGTACTTC.